Shown below are 13 T cell receptor beta chains from a single sample sequenced in a study of blood T cell repertoires in COVID-19. Sequencing used immunoSEQ multiplex PCR; TCRdb keeps in-frame clones, though not all of them. The profile shows 270,000 or so clones, approximately 89% of them singletons. Sequenced sample: PBMCs or T cells enriched from blood (not recorded which). The source is a woman between 35 and 50 years old with acute COVID-19.

This chain joins TRBV7-9 and TRBJ2-2; 14 nucleotides agree with TRBD2. After removal of 5 bases from V and 1 base from J, the junction contained 6 bases not matched to a gene. The CDR3 consists of 18 residues. Germline loops: CDR1 SEHNR, CDR2 FQNEAQ (reference sequence). The CDR3: CASSHRGLAGGNTGELFF. DNA of the CDR3: TGTGCCAGCAGCCACAGAGGACTAGCGGGAGGGAACACCGGGGAGCTGTTTTTT.

Here the CDR3 reads CASSIGAGGTEAFF. CDR3 nucleotide sequence: TGTGCCAGTAGTATCGGGGCCGGGGGCACTGAAGCTTTCTTT. V is TRBV19 and J is TRBJ1-1; maybe TRBD1 (5 bases). The CDR3 has 14 amino acids. Between the trimmed V and J ends, which lost 3 bases and 4 bases, there was a span of 12 bases. CDR1 and CDR2 (germline): LNHDA, SQIVND (reference sequence).

The J gene is TRBJ1-2, the V gene TRBV6-1, with 10 bases matching TRBD1. J gave up 8 bases and V 2 bases, and 11 bases lay outside the gene matches. Germline CDR1 is MNHNS and CDR2 is SASEGT. CDR3 length: 16 residues. The CDR3 DNA reads TGTGCCAGCAGTGAACGTGGGGCTGACAGGGGGCAAGGCTACACCTTC. This codes for CASSERGADRGQGYTF.

On this clone itself: The same CDR3 can be traced to other DNA sequences in this sample. The chain employs TRBV5-1 and TRBJ2-7; TRBD2 aligns across 7 bases. The V and J ends lost 0 bases and 1 base, in that order; junction bases with no gene match: 1. Germline CDR1 reads SGHRS; CDR2 reads YFSETQ. The CDR3 is 14 amino acids. This chain's CDR3 is CASSLAGGSYEQYF. Written as DNA, the CDR3 is TGCGCCAGCAGCTTGGCCGGGGGGTCCTACGAGCAGTACTTC.

This chain connects TRBV19 to TRBJ2-7; 8 nucleotides match TRBD1. Losses at the gene ends were 1 base for V and 3 bases for J; bases not matched to a gene: 5. Germline CDR1 is LNHDA and CDR2 is SQIVND (reference sequence). This CDR3 has 15 amino acids. CDR3 nucleotide sequence: TGTGCCAGTAGTATAGTAGGGGGACAGGACTACGAGCAGTACTTC. It codes for CASSIVGGQDYEQYF.

CDR3 bases: TGTGCCAGCAGCCTGGGACTAGCGGGATTTGCGAATGAGCAGTTCTTC. Translating it yields CASSLGLAGFANEQFF. This chain links TRBV7-8 with TRBJ2-1; 13 nucleotides match TRBD2. The CDR3 is made up of 16 amino acids. J was trimmed by 7 bases and V by 5 bases; bases with no gene match: 8. CDR1 is SGHVS, CDR2 FQNEAQ, per germline.

The rearrangement joins TRBV30 to TRBJ1-2; 10 bases align to TRBD1. This CDR3 comprises 14 residues. CDR1 GTSNPN and CDR2 SVGIG come from the germline V gene (reference sequence). With 5 bases clipped from V and 7 bases from J, the junction kept 10 bases outside the gene matches. CDR3 in amino acids: CAWDISGTGVGYTF. The DNA of the CDR3 is TGTGCCTGGGACATTTCCGGGACAGGGGTTGGCTACACCTTC.

This chain's CDR3 is CASSQDPYRYNEQFF. The CDR3 DNA follows: TGTGCCAGCAGCCAAGATCCCTATCGCTACAATGAGCAGTTCTTC. The genes are TRBV4-2 and TRBJ2-1, with D unclear. This CDR3 spans 15 amino acids. Germline CDR1 LGHNA, CDR2 YNFKEQ. The V gene lost 0 bases and the J gene lost 3 bases, with 9 bases spanning the gap.

The J gene is TRBJ2-7, the V gene TRBV5-1; D uncertain. Trimming pared 0 bases from V and 0 bases from J, leaving 10 bases between. CDR1 SGHRS and CDR2 YFSETQ come from the germline V gene. The CDR3 runs to 15 residues. In DNA, the CDR3 is TGCGCCAGCAGCTTGGGCCATTCCAGCTCCTACGAGCAGTACGTC. Protein product: CASSLGHSSSYEQYV.

This chain uses TRBV4-1 with TRBJ2-1, with 7 bases that match TRBD2. The CDR3 length is 13 residues. CDR1 and CDR2 from the germline V gene are MGHRA and YSYEKL. V dropped 2 bases and J dropped 10; count of bases not matched to a gene: 5. CDR3 DNA: TGCGCCAGCAGCCAACCCTGGGGAGGGGAGCAGTTCTTC. It specifies CASSQPWGGEQFF.

The chain has TRBV6-5 and TRBJ2-7, with D possibly being TRBD2 (6 bases). CDR1 is MNHEY, CDR2 SVGAGI, per germline. The CDR3 length is 13 residues. The CDR3 DNA reads TGTGCCAGCAGTCCATTGGACGGAGGGTACTTACACGTC. Translated, it gives CASSPLDGGYLHV.

J is TRBJ2-1 and V is TRBV28, with TRBD1 identical over 7 bases. J was trimmed by 7 bases and V by 4 bases; bases with no gene match: 7. CDR1 is MDHEN and CDR2 is SYDVKM in the germline V gene. The CDR3 contains 14 residues. The CDR3 region is CASSSGGIRNEQFF. The CDR3 coding sequence is TGTGCCAGCAGTTCAGGGGGAATCCGAAATGAGCAGTTCTTC.

V is TRBV10-3 and J is TRBJ2-3; 8 nucleotides match TRBD2. This CDR3 region has 19 residues. CDR1 and CDR2 (germline): ENHRY, SYGVKD. The V segment lost 5 bases and the J segment 4 bases; nucleotides outside the gene matches: 20. The CDR3 reads CAISPTPRESGSAADTQYF. The CDR3 DNA follows: TGTGCCATCAGTCCAACCCCGCGTGAAAGCGGGAGCGCGGCAGATACGCAGTATTTT.